The rows below give T cell receptor beta chains drawn from one sample of a study of blood T cell repertoires in COVID-19. The data were produced by immunoSEQ multiplex PCR, yet TCRdb's version contains in-frame clones alone and is incomplete. Of about 150,000 clones in the sample, around 91% were seen once. The specimen was peripheral blood. These receptors all stem from a man aged 18 to 30 with COVID-19, enrolled during active disease. Each CDR3 is given with its conserved first and last residue. A D gene is named only where the DNA matches it firmly. Size values are once, few and many counts, or a class for expanded clones, and some rows have none.

TRBJ1-4 | TRBD1 | NA | TRBV6-6 | TGTGCCAGCAGCCGCGGTGGTTGGACAGGGGCCGAAAAACTGCTTTTT | CASSRGGWTGAEKLLF
TRBJ2-7 | TRBD1 | NA | TRBV7-2 | TGTGCCAGCAGCGGGGGGACAGGGGGTTCCTACGAGCAGTACTTC | CASSGGTGGSYEQYF
TRBJ1-1 | TRBD1 | NA | TRBV18 | TGTGCCAGCTCACCGACGATTAGGACAGGTCGGACTGAAGCTTTCTTT | CASSPTIRTGRTEAFF
TRBJ2-2 | TRBD1 | NA | TRBV27 | TGTGCCAGCAGTTTATCGCTCGGGACAGGGGTCACCGGGGAGCTGTTTTTT | CASSLSLGTGVTGELFF
TRBJ2-7 | TRBD2 | NA | TRBV9 | TGTGCCAGCAGCGTAGGTAGCGGGTACTCCTACGAGCAGTACTTC | CASSVGSGYSYEQYF
TRBJ2-5 | NA | NA | TRBV9 | TGTGCCAGCAGCACCACCCCGAGGCGGGGAGCTGAGACCCAGTACTTC | CASSTTPRRGAETQYF
TRBJ2-5 | NA | NA | TRBV12-3/TRBV12-4 | TGTGCCAGCTGTCGAGAACAAGAGACCCAGTACTTC | CASCREQETQYF
TRBJ2-7 | TRBD1 | NA | TRBV11-2 | TGTGCCAGCAGCGTTGGGGACAGGGCCTACGAGCAGTACTTC | CASSVGDRAYEQYF
TRBJ2-7 | NA | NA | TRBV7-2 | TGTGCCAGCAGCCGGGACTTTTACGAGCAGTACTTC | CASSRDFYEQYF
TRBJ1-1 | NA | NA | TRBV5-1 | TGCGCCAGCAGCCCCTGGGGGGGGGACACTGAAGCTTTCTTT | CASSPWGGDTEAFF
TRBJ2-7 | NA | NA | TRBV6-5 | TGTGCCAGCAGCCCCGCGCTCCACGAGCAGTACTTC | CASSPALHEQYF
TRBJ1-1 | NA | few | TRBV4-3 | TGCGCCAGCAGCCAAGCCGTCAGGGTTTACACTGAAGCTTTCTTT | CASSQAVRVYTEAFF
TRBJ1-1 | TRBD1 | once | TRBV27 | TGTGCCAGCAGTCCGGGGGACAGGAACACTGAAGCTTTCTTT | CASSPGDRNTEAFF
TRBJ2-1 | NA | many | TRBV5-4 | TGTTCCAGCAGCAAAGGGAGCGGACCCTACAATGAGCAGTTCTTC | CSSSKGSGPYNEQFF
TRBJ2-1 | TRBD2 | NA | TRBV7-2 | TGTGCCAGCAGCTTTTGGACTAGCGGGAAGGAGGGGAATGAGCAGTTCTTC | CASSFWTSGKEGNEQFF
TRBJ2-7 | TRBD1 | NA | TRBV6-5 | TGTGCCAGCAGTTACTCGTATGGGACAGGGGTCCACGAGCAGTACTTC | CASSYSYGTGVHEQYF
TRBJ2-1 | TRBD2 | NA | TRBV9 | TGTGCCAGCAGTCCTAGCGGGAGGGATTACAATGAGCAGTTCTTC | CASSPSGRDYNEQFF
TRBJ2-7 | TRBD2 | NA | TRBV19 | TGTGCCAGTAAAGTTGGACTAGCGGGGGACTACGAGCAGTACTTC | CASKVGLAGDYEQYF
TRBJ2-1 | NA | NA | TRBV19 | TGTGCCAGTAGTATGGATCACAGGGCCTACAATGAGCAGTTCTTC | CASSMDHRAYNEQFF
TRBJ2-7 | TRBD1 | NA | TRBV11-2 | TGTGCCAGCACCGGGAAGGGGGACAGGGGATACGAGCAGTACTTC | CASTGKGDRGYEQYF
TRBJ2-3 | NA | NA | TRBV19 | TGTGCCAGTAGTTTCTTTGATACGCAGTATTTT | CASSFFDTQYF
TRBJ1-2 | NA | NA | TRBV6-5 | TGTGCCAGCAGTTACTCGAGGTTAGGCTATGGCTACACCTTC | CASSYSRLGYGYTF
TRBJ1-3 | TRBD1 | NA | TRBV3-1/TRBV3-2 | TGTGCCAGCAGCCCGCGGACAGGAGGGAGAAACACCATATATTTT | CASSPRTGGRNTIYF
TRBJ2-7 | TRBD2 | NA | TRBV12-5 | TGTGCTAGTGGTTTGGTACTAGCGGGATGTGAGCAGTACTTC | CASGLVLAGCEQYF
TRBJ2-7 | NA | NA | TRBV19 | TGTGCCAGTAGTATCGTGAGCTCCTACGAGCAGTACTTC | CASSIVSSYEQYF
TRBJ2-7 | NA | NA | TRBV11-3 | TGTGCCAGCAGCTTACTTGCATACGGCGAGCAGTACTTC | CASSLLAYGEQYF
TRBJ1-5 | NA | few | TRBV28 | TGTGCCAGCAGGAAGCAAAGGGGGAGCGGTTTCTCCGATCAGCCCCAGCATTTT | CASRKQRGSGFSDQPQHF
TRBJ2-3 | NA | NA | TRBV28 | TGTGCCAGCAGTTTCATTAGCACAGATACGCAGTATTTT | CASSFISTDTQYF
TRBJ2-1 | TRBD2 | NA | TRBV6-2/TRBV6-3 | TGTGCCAGCAGTTACAGGGAGATCTCGGGACTATCGAGAATACCGGGTGAGCAGTTCTTC | CASSYREISGLSRIPGEQFF
TRBJ1-6 | NA | NA | TRBV15 | TGTGCCACCAGCAGAGATGGAGGCAGAGACTATAATTCACCCCTCCACTTT | CATSRDGGRDYNSPLHF
TRBJ2-7 | TRBD1 | NA | TRBV11-2 | TGTGCCAGCAGCTTAAGTGGGACAGACTACGAGCAGTACTTC | CASSLSGTDYEQYF
TRBJ2-7 | TRBD2 | NA | TRBV25-1 | TGTGCCAGCAGGGGAAGACTAGCGGGAGTCCACGAGCAGTACTTC | CASRGRLAGVHEQYF
TRBJ1-4 | TRBD1 | NA | TRBV19 | TGTGCCAGTACCAAGGGGGGACAGCCTAATGAAAAACTGCTTTTT | CASTKGGQPNEKLLF
TRBJ2-1 | NA | NA | TRBV9 | TGTGCCAGCAGCGTAGCCATTTTCTCCTACAATGAGCAGTTCTTC | CASSVAIFSYNEQFF
TRBJ1-2 | TRBD1 | few | TRBV30 | TGTGCCTGGAGTCCCTTTAGGGGACAGGTTAACTATGGCTACACCTTC | CAWSPFRGQVNYGYTF
TRBJ2-3 | TRBD2 | NA | TRBV28 | TGTGCCAGCAGCTGGACTAGTAGGAGAGATACGCAGTATTTT | CASSWTSRRDTQYF
TRBJ1-1 | TRBD1 | NA | TRBV2 | TGTGCCAGCAGTGCGGGGACAGGAGGTGAAGCTTTCTTT | CASSAGTGGEAFF
TRBJ2-7 | NA | medium-sized | TRBV7-8 | TGTGCCAGCAGCTTAGGCACTAACTACGAGCAGTACTTC | CASSLGTNYEQYF
TRBJ2-2 | NA | once | TRBV4-3 | TGCGCCAGCAGCCAAGTTCCGGGGACCGGGGAGCTGTTTTTT | CASSQVPGTGELFF
TRBJ1-1 | NA | NA | TRBV7-8 | TGTGCCAGCACCCCGGGGGGGCACGCTTTCTTT | CASTPGGHAFF
TRBJ2-1 | NA | NA | TRBV5-1 | TGCGCCAGCAGCTTTAGCGCCTACCAGGGGAATGAGCAGTTCTTC | CASSFSAYQGNEQFF
TRBJ1-2 | TRBD1 | NA | TRBV28 | TGTGCCAGCAGTTTAGGTCCGAGGGGGCTCCACTTACTTAACTATGGCTACACCTTC | CASSLGPRGLHLLNYGYTF
TRBJ1-2 | NA | NA | TRBV27 | TGTGCCAGCAGTTTAGTCGTCGGACACCCCTATGGCTACACCTTC | CASSLVVGHPYGYTF
TRBJ1-1 | NA | NA | TRBV6-5 | TGTGCCAGCAGTTACTCGAGGCAGGGGAGAACTGAAGCTTTCTTT | CASSYSRQGRTEAFF
TRBJ2-5 | NA | NA | TRBV7-7 | TGTGCCAGCAGCCCGGGACTTCCTAACCAAGAGACCCAGTACTTC | CASSPGLPNQETQYF
TRBJ1-4 | NA | few | TRBV5-1 | TGCGCCAGCAGCCCAGGTGTCGGGGAAAAACTGCTTTTT | CASSPGVGEKLLF
TRBJ1-5 | NA | NA | TRBV5-4 | TGTGCCAGCAGCTCAGGGTGGAATCAGCCCCAGCATTTT | CASSSGWNQPQHF